One sample yielded the 27 T cell receptor beta chains listed below, sequenced in a study of blood T cell repertoires in COVID-19 (dated by TCRdb to the early 2020s). Library prep was done by the immunoSEQ multiplex PCR assay. The table was pulled from immuneACCESS by TCRdb, which kept in-frame rearrangements only. Such tables lose some clones; where checked, under half of the loss comes from unresolved V genes, and the rest has no known cause. Present in this sample are around 80,000 clones, about nine tenths of which were seen just once. The top ten constitute 9.1% of the sample. Sequences were obtained from peripheral blood. These receptor sequences come from a human donor in a cohort sampled during active COVID-19.

This clone occurred once. V gene TRBV7-8 combines with J gene TRBJ2-7; the D gene is possibly TRBD1 (5 bases). The CDR3 spans 15 residues. Deletions cut 5 bases from V and 5 bases from J, with 19 bases between. Germline V gives CDR1 SGHVS, CDR2 FQNEAQ. CDR3 sequence: CASSLQTEKRNEQYF. CDR3 sequence (DNA): TGTGCCAGCAGCCTCCAGACAGAGAAACGTAACGAGCAGTACTTC.

The chain has TRBV11-3 and TRBJ1-1; a weak D match, TRBD1 (5 bases). Trimming left V 5 bases short and J 2 bases short, with 9 bases between. In germline, CDR1 is SGHNT, CDR2 YENEEA. The CDR3 covers 13 residues. CDR3 sequence reads: CASSRTTNTEAFF. CDR3 coding DNA: TGTGCCAGCAGCCGGACAACCAACACTGAAGCTTTCTTT.

The chain has TRBV7-9 and TRBJ1-2; TRBD1 matches 7 bases. CDR1 and CDR2 from the germline V gene are SEHNR and FQNEAQ (reference sequence). The CDR3 contains 16 residues. Trimming cost V 3 bases and J 4 bases; bases outside gene matches: 11. Here the CDR3 reads CASSLAGTETFYGYTF. The CDR3 DNA sequence: TGTGCCAGCAGCTTGGCCGGGACAGAAACATTCTATGGCTACACCTTC.

V is TRBV18 and J is TRBJ2-3; TRBD2 matches 10 bases. Germline V gene sequence: CDR1 KGHSH, CDR2 LQKENI. The CDR3 is 15 amino acids. The junction had 8 bases not matched to a gene; V was cut back by 5 bases and J by 6 bases. The CDR3, as DNA: TGTGCCAGCTCAGCCTATCTAGCGGGGGTTGATACGCAGTATTTT. It codes for CASSAYLAGVDTQYF.

The gene calls are TRBV3-1 (or the pseudogene TRBV3-2) and TRBJ1-6, with 7 bases identical to TRBD1. The CDR3 totals 15 residues. Germline CDR1 LGHDT, CDR2 YNNKEL (reference sequence). V lost 3 bases to trimming and J lost 7 bases; unmatched junction nucleotides: 6. CDR3 DNA sequence: TGTGCCAGCAGCCAGCCGGGACAGATAAATTCACCCCTCCACTTT. This codes for CASSQPGQINSPLHF.

The rearrangement links TRBV24-1 to TRBJ2-2, with 8 bases aligning to TRBD2. CDR3 length equals 17 residues. Germline CDR1 reads KGHDR; CDR2 reads SFDVKD. With V trimmed by 0 bases and J by 6 bases, 8 bases remained unmatched. The CDR3 reads CATSDLWVAGRSGELFF. DNA for the CDR3: TGTGCCACCAGTGATTTGTGGGTAGCGGGAAGATCCGGGGAGCTGTTTTTT.

The chain is built from TRBV9 and TRBJ2-5; a weak D match, TRBD1 (7 bases). CDR1 and CDR2 (germline): SGDLS, YYNGEE. There are 17 residues in the CDR3. V was cut by 2 bases and J by 6 bases, with 23 bases left in between. For the CDR3, the DNA is TGTGCCAGCAGCGTGGGGGGATCAGACAGGGAGGCGAAGACCCAGTACTTC. This codes for CASSVGGSDREAKTQYF.

The CDR3 DNA follows: TGTGCCTTACTCCGACAGGGCTCCTACAATGAGCAGTTCTTC. Encoded protein: CALLRQGSYNEQFF. The chain recombines TRBV30 with TRBJ2-1, with TRBD1 matching over 7 bases. Germline V gene sequence: CDR1 GTSNPN, CDR2 SVGIG (reference sequence). V trimming: 7 bases; J trimming: 0 bases; junction bases outside the gene matches: 6. This CDR3 has 14 residues. Full variable domain (remainder filled in from reference TRBV30 and TRBJ2-1): SQTIHQWPATLVQPVGSPLSLECTVEGTSNPNLYWYRQAAGRGLQLLFYSVGIGQISSEVPQNLSASRPQDRQFILSSKKLLLSDSGFYLCALLRQGSYNEQFFGPGTRLTVL.

This clone came up a few times. This sequence joins TRBV7-9 and TRBJ1-6; 9 bases map to TRBD1. Germline assignment: CDR1 SEHNR and CDR2 FQNEAQ (reference sequence). CDR3 length: 14 amino acids. J was trimmed by 10 bases and V by 6 bases; bases with no gene match: 7. The CDR3 here is CASRDTGGWSPLHF. The DNA for the CDR3 is TGTGCCAGCAGGGATACAGGGGGCTGGTCACCCCTCCACTTT.

Many counts were recorded for this clone. The chain links TRBV27 to TRBJ1-1; D might be TRBD1 (6 bases). Germline V lookup: CDR1 MNHEY, CDR2 SMNVEV (reference sequence). The CDR3 loop spans 13 amino acids. Trimming took off 5 bases at V and 5 bases at J, with 12 bases between the two ends. CDR3 nucleotide sequence: TGTGCCAGCAGTCCCCCCCAGGGGACTGAAGCTTTCTTT. This encodes CASSPPQGTEAFF.

The rearrangement joins TRBV13 to TRBJ2-1; TRBD2 agrees at 7 bases. Trimming took 5 bases from V and 3 from J; bases not matched to a gene: 10. Per the germline V gene, CDR1 is PRHDT and CDR2 is FYEKMQ (reference sequence). This CDR3 region has 16 residues. The CDR3 bases are TGTGCCAGCAGCGCAGGACTAGTTCTAGTCTACAATGAGCAGTTCTTC. This translates into CASSAGLVLVYNEQFF. Using reference TRBV13 and TRBJ2-1 for the parts outside the CDR3, the full variable domain is AAGVIQSPRHLIKEKRETATLKCYPIPRHDTVYWYQQGPGQDPQFLISFYEKMQSDKGSIPDRFSAQQFSDYHSELNMSSLELGDSALYFCASSAGLVLVYNEQFFGPGTRLTVL.

This clone showed up just a few times. This chain joins TRBV7-9 and TRBJ2-7, with TRBD1 as a possible D gene (5 bases). CDR1 and CDR2 (germline): SEHNR, FQNEAQ (reference sequence). The CDR3 is 15 amino acids. Between the trimmed V and J ends, which lost 6 bases and 4 bases, there was a span of 19 bases. CDR3 in DNA: TGTGCCAGCAGTCCAGACAGAACAAGAACATACGAGCAGTACTTC. Its protein product is CASSPDRTRTYEQYF.

The chain combines TRBV11-2 with TRBJ2-2; 16 bases match TRBD2. This CDR3 region has 19 residues. Trimming cost V 2 bases and J 7 bases; bases outside gene matches: 10. Germline-derived CDR1 and CDR2 are SGHAT and FQNNGV. CDR3 nucleotides: TGTGCCAGCAGCTTAATACTGGGACTAGCGGGAGGGCCTAACGGGGAGCTGTTTTTT. It codes for CASSLILGLAGGPNGELFF. Together with reference TRBV11-2 and TRBJ2-2, the CDR3 gives the full variable domain: EAGVAQSPRYKIIEKRQSVAFWCNPISGHATLYWYQQILGQGPKLLIQFQNNGVVDDSQLPKDRFSAERLKGVDSTLKIQPAKLEDSAVYLCASSLILGLAGGPNGELFFGEGSRLTVL.

V is TRBV29-1 and J is TRBJ1-2; TRBD1 matches 7 bases. The CDR3 is 12 residues long. The germline V gene has CDR1 SQVTM and CDR2 ANQGSEA. V lost 3 bases, J lost 4 bases, and 2 bases stayed unmatched. This CDR3 is CSVEGTVYGYTF. In DNA form, the CDR3 reads TGCAGCGTTGAGGGGACAGTCTATGGCTACACCTTC. Complete variable domain (other parts from reference TRBV29-1 and TRBJ1-2): SAVISQKPSRDICQRGTSLTIQCQVDSQVTMMFWYRQQPGQSLTLIATANQGSEATYESGFVIDKFPISRPNLTFSTLTVSNMSPEDSSIYLCSVEGTVYGYTFGSGTRLTVV.

With regard to this clone: A much more abundant neighbour one base away suggests this may be a read error. This chain links TRBV6-5 with TRBJ1-1, with 7 positions matching TRBD1. This CDR3 has 13 amino acids. V shed 4 bases and J 3 bases; nucleotides not matched to a gene: 2. CDR1 is MNHEY and CDR2 is SVGAGI in the germline V gene. CDR3 DNA: TGTGCCAGCAGTTTAGACAGGGACACTGAAGCTTTCTTT. Protein sequence: CASSLDRDTEAFF.

This chain links TRBV28 with TRBJ2-2; D remains ambiguous. Germline V gene sequence: CDR1 MDHEN, CDR2 SYDVKM. The CDR3 extends over 16 amino acids. V lost 7 bases to trimming and J lost 1 base, with 16 bases between them. CDR3 in amino acids: CASNARGNLNTGELFF. CDR3 nucleotide sequence: TGTGCCAGCAACGCTCGAGGAAACCTGAACACCGGGGAGCTGTTTTTT.

This rearrangement joins TRBV6-5 to TRBJ2-5; 9 bases map to TRBD1. The germline V gene encodes CDR1 MNHEY and CDR2 SVGAGI. The CDR3 is 15 amino acids. V lost 6 bases, J lost 5 bases, and 10 bases stayed unmatched. The CDR3 here is CASRSRDRVWETQYF. CDR3 DNA: TGTGCCAGCAGATCCCGGGACAGGGTGTGGGAGACCCAGTACTTC.

The chain joins TRBV10-3 to TRBJ1-2, with D possibly matching TRBD1 (6 bases). V gave up 5 bases and J gave up 3 bases, with 10 bases separating them. The germline V gene has CDR1 ENHRY and CDR2 SYGVKD. The CDR3 has 13 residues. CDR3 nucleotide sequence: TGTGCCATCAGTATACAGGGTGACTATGGCTACACCTTC. This gives the protein CAISIQGDYGYTF.

The chain recombines TRBV7-6 with TRBJ2-1; 11 nucleotides agree with TRBD2. Trimming at V came to 5 bases and at J to 6 bases, leaving 9 bases not matched to a gene. The CDR3 is 16 residues long. Germline-derived CDR1 and CDR2 are SGHVS and FNYEAQ. DNA of the CDR3: TGTGCCAGCAGCCTCTTAAATAGCGGGGGGGGCAATGAGCAGTTCTTC. Its protein is CASSLLNSGGGNEQFF.

The rearrangement joins TRBV3-1 (or the pseudogene TRBV3-2) to TRBJ2-7; D is unclear. Germline CDR1 LGHDT, CDR2 YNNKEL (reference sequence). The CDR3 extends over 13 amino acids. V gave up 4 bases and J gave up 1 base, with 8 bases separating them. CDR3 DNA sequence: TGTGCCAGCAGCCCCGGGTTTTCCTACGAGCAGTACTTC. Protein: CASSPGFSYEQYF.

This clone appeared once. This chain joins TRBV5-6 and TRBJ2-2; tentatively, D is TRBD1 (5 bases). V lost 0 bases, J lost 6 bases, and 15 bases lay in between. Germline V gives CDR1 SGHDT, CDR2 YYEEEE. The CDR3 loop spans 16 amino acids. In DNA form, the CDR3 reads TGTGCCAGCAGCTTGGCCCTGGTAGGGGCGGCCGGGGAGCTGTTTTTT. Translation: CASSLALVGAAGELFF.

The rearrangement joins TRBV19 to TRBJ1-2; the D is unclear. The CDR3 has 14 residues. V was clipped by 6 bases and J by 8 bases, with 19 bases between them. Germline V gene lookup returns CDR1 LNHDA and CDR2 SQIVND (reference sequence). CDR3 DNA: TGTGCCAGTAGGGAAAATATAGGATTGGGCGGCTACACCTTC. Translation gives CASRENIGLGGYTF.

The chain couples TRBV9 to TRBJ1-5; D is perhaps TRBD1 (5 bases). The CDR3 has 15 residues. Germline V lookup: CDR1 SGDLS, CDR2 YYNGEE. V lost 0 bases, J lost 11 bases, and 18 bases lay in between. This CDR3 is CASSVARGTQGTQHF. The CDR3 bases are TGTGCCAGCAGCGTAGCTCGGGGGACCCAAGGGACCCAGCATTTT.

This clone appeared once. CDR3 DNA sequence: TGTGCCAGTAGTCAAGACAGGAACTCTGGAAACACCATATATTTT. Encoded protein: CASSQDRNSGNTIYF. The gene calls are TRBV19 and TRBJ1-3; possible D gene TRBD1, 6 bases. This CDR3 contains 15 residues. Trimming left V 5 bases short and J 0 bases short, with 11 bases between. The germline V gene encodes CDR1 LNHDA and CDR2 SQIVND (reference sequence).

In DNA, the CDR3 is TGTGCCAGCAGTGATTCAAGGGGGCCCCAGCATTTT. It specifies CASSDSRGPQHF. This chain joins TRBV6-1 and TRBJ1-5; weak D call: TRBD1 (5 bases). Trimming removed 3 bases from V and 9 bases from J, with 9 bases in between. Germline assignment: CDR1 MNHNS and CDR2 SASEGT. The CDR3 length is 12 residues.

A single count supports this clone. The genes are TRBV5-6 and TRBJ2-7; possible D gene TRBD2, 6 bases. Trimming stripped 0 bases from V and 2 bases from J, with 12 bases between. The CDR3 has 15 residues. CDR1 is SGHDT, CDR2 YYEEEE, per germline. The CDR3: CASSLGLGTAYEQYF. The CDR3 region has the DNA TGTGCCAGCAGCTTGGGCCTGGGGACTGCCTACGAGCAGTACTTC.

The V gene is TRBV6-1, the J gene TRBJ1-2; D not resolved. The CDR3 loop spans 14 amino acids. V lost 1 base to trimming and J lost 4 bases, with 10 bases between them. Germline assignment: CDR1 MNHNS and CDR2 SASEGT. Written as DNA, the CDR3 is TGTGCCAGCAGTGAAGTAAGACAAATCTATGGCTACACCTTC. This encodes CASSEVRQIYGYTF.